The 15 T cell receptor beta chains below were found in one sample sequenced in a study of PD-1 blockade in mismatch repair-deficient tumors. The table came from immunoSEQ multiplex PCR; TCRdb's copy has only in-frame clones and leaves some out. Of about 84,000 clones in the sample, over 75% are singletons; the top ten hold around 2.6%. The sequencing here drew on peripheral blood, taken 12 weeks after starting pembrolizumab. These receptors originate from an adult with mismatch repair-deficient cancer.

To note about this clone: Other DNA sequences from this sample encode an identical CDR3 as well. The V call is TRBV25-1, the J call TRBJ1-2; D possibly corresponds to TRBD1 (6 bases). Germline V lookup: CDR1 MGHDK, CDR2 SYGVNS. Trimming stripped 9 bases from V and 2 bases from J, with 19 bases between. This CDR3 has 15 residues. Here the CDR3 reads CASSAITGPNYGYTF. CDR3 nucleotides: TGTGCCAGTAGCGCCATCACAGGGCCCAACTATGGCTACACCTTC.

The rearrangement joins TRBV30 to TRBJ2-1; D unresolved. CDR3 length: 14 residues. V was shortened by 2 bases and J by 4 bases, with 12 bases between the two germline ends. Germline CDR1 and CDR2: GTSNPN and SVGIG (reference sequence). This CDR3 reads CAWSFRADYNEQFF. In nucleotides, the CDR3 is TGTGCCTGGAGTTTTAGGGCCGATTACAATGAGCAGTTCTTC. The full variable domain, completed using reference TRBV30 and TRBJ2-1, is SQTIHQWPATLVQPVGSPLSLECTVEGTSNPNLYWYRQAAGRGLQLLFYSVGIGQISSEVPQNLSASRPQDRQFILSSKKLLLSDSGFYLCAWSFRADYNEQFFGPGTRLTVL.

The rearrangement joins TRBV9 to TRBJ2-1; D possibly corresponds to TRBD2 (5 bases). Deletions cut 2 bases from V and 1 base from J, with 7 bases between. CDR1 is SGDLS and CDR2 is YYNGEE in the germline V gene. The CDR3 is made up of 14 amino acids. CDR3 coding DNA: TGTGCCAGCAGCGTTAGCGTTTCCTACAATGAGCAGTTCTTC. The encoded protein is CASSVSVSYNEQFF.

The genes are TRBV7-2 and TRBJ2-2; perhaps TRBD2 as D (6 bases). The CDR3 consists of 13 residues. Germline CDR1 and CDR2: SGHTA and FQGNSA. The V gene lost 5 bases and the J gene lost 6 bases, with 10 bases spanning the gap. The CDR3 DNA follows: TGTGCCAGCAGCCTCGGGAGTGCCGGGGAGCTGTTTTTT. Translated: CASSLGSAGELFF.

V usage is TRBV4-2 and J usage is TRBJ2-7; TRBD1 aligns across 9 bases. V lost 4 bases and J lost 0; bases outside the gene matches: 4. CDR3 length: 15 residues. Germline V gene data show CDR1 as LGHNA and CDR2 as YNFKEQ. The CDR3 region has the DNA TGTGCCAGCAGCCCCACAGGGGGCGGCTCCTACGAGCAGTACTTC. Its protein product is CASSPTGGGSYEQYF.

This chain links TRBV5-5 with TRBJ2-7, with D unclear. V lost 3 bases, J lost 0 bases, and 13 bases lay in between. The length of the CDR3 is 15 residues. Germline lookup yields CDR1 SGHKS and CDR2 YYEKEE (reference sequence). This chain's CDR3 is CASSSVGEFSYEQYF. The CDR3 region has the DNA TGTGCCAGCAGCTCCGTGGGCGAATTCTCCTACGAGCAGTACTTC.

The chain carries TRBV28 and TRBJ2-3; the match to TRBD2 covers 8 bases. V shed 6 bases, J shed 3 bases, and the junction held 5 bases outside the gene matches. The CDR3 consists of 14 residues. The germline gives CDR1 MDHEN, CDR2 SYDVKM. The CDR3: CASRPGLETDTQYF. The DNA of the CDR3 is TGTGCCAGCAGACCGGGACTAGAAACAGATACGCAGTATTTT.

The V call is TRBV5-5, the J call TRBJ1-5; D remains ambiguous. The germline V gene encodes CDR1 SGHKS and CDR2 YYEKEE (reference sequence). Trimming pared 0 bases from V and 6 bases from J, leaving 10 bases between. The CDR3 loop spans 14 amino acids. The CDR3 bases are TGTGCCAGCAGCTTGGGTTTCGGCCCTCAGCCCCAGCATTTT. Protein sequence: CASSLGFGPQPQHF. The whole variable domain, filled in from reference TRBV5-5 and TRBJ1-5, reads DAGVTQSPTHLIKTRGQQVTLRCSPISGHKSVSWYQQVLGQGPQFIFQYYEKEERGRGNFPDRFSARQFPNYSSELNVNALLLGDSALYLCASSLGFGPQPQHFGDGTRLSIL.

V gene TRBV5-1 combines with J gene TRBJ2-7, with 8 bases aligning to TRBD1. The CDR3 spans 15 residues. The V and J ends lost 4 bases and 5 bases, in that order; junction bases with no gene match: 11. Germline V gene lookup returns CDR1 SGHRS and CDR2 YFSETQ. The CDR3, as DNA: TGCGCCAGCAGCCCTGACTGGACAGGGAAAGACGAGCAGTACTTC. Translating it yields CASSPDWTGKDEQYF.

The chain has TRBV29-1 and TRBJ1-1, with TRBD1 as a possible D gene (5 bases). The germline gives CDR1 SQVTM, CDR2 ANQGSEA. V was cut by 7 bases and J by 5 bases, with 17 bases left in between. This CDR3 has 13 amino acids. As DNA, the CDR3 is TGCAGCGGGACGATCGGGGGAGGGACTGAAGCTTTCTTT. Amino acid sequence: CSGTIGGGTEAFF.

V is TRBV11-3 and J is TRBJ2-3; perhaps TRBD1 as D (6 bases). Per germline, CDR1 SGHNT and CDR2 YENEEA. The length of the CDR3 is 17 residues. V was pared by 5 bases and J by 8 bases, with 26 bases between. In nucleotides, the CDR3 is TGTGCCAGCAGCACCCGGGCAGGGGCAACGTTGTCGGGTACGCAGTATTTT. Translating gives CASSTRAGATLSGTQYF.

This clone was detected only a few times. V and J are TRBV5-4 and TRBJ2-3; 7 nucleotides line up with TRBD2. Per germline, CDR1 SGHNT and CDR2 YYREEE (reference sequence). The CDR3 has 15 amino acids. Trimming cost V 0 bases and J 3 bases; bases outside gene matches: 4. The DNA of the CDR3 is TGTGCCAGCAGCTTGGCAGGACTAGTAACAGATACGCAGTATTTT. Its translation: CASSLAGLVTDTQYF. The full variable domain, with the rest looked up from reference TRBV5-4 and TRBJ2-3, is ETGVTQSPTHLIKTRGQQVTLRCSSQSGHNTVSWYQQALGQGPQFIFQYYREEENGRGNFPPRFSGLQFPNYSSELNVNALELDDSALYLCASSLAGLVTDTQYFGPGTRLTVL.

For the CDR3, the DNA is TGTGCCAGCAGCGGCGGGGGTAGCGGGAGTTCGACCTACGAGCAGTACTTC. This translates into CASSGGGSGSSTYEQYF. The chain carries TRBV4-2 and TRBJ2-7; 9 bases match TRBD2. The CDR3 totals 17 residues. The V segment lost 5 bases and the J segment 2 bases; nucleotides outside the gene matches: 13. Germline V lookup: CDR1 LGHNA, CDR2 YNFKEQ.

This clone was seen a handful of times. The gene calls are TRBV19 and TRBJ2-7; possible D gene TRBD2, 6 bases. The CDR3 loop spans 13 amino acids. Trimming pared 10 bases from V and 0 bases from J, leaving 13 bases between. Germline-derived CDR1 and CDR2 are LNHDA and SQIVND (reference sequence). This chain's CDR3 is CATWDSISYEQYF. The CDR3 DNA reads TGTGCCACCTGGGACTCAATCTCCTACGAGCAGTACTTC. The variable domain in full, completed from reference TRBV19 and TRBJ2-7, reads DGGITQSPKYLFRKEGQNVTLSCEQNLNHDAMYWYRQDPGQGLRLIYYSQIVNDFQKGDIAEGYSVSREKKESFPLTVTSAQKNPTAFYLCATWDSISYEQYFGPGTRLTVT.

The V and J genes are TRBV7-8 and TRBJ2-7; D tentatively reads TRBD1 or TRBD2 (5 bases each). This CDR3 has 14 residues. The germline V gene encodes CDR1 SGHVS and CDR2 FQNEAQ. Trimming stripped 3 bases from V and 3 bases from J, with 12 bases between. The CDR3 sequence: CASSFQGVIYEQYF. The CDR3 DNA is TGTGCCAGCAGCTTTCAGGGAGTCATCTACGAGCAGTACTTC. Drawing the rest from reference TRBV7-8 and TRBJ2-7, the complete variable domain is GAGVSQSPRYKVAKRGQDVALRCDPISGHVSLFWYQQALGQGPEFLTYFQNEAQLDKSGLPSDRFFAERPEGSVSTLKIQRTQQEDSAVYLCASSFQGVIYEQYFGPGTRLTVT.